This section outlines one T cell receptor (beta chain) sequence together with its context. Antigen: not known. Some clones are missing from TCRdb's copy, which holds only in-frame ones; the method was immunoSEQ multiplex PCR. This sample yields 35,000 to 50,000 clones, of which around nine tenths are seen a single time; roughly an eighth belongs to the top ten. These data come from a study of OX40 agonist ivuxolimab in advanced cancers. Study details: A history of anti-PD-1, anti-PD-L1 or anti-CTLA-4 therapy was acceptable, and approximately 40% had some. Study-wide findings and caveats: The study found among the lowest clonal expansion in partial responders at 0.1-3.0 mg/kg. Normalized expansion of T-cell clones was also low for some nonresponders.

This CDR3 spans 15 amino acids. Germline V gene data show CDR1 as MGHRA and CDR2 as YSYEKL. Trimming removed 2 bases from V and 10 bases from J, with 20 bases in between. The chain has TRBV4-1 and TRBJ1-2, with D tentatively TRBD1 (6 bases). The TCR originated in an adult with an advanced solid tumor such as melanoma, head and neck, liver or kidney cancer. The starting material was CD4+ or CD8+ T cells sorted from blood, obtained in a trial of the OX40 agonist ivuxolimab. CDR3 amino acids: CASSQPQGSFMDYTF. CDR3 DNA: TGCGCCAGCAGCCAACCTCAGGGGAGTTTTATGGACTACACCTTC.